These 30 T cell receptor beta chains were all obtained from the same sample, sequenced in a study of shared clonotypes between healthy human individuals. Clones were read by immunoSEQ multiplex PCR, and TCRdb kept only the in-frame ones, dropping some. Counted here are 730,000 or so clones, less than 80% occurring once; the ten biggest clones make up 1.8%. Input material: memory CD4+ T cells sorted from blood. Stated subset: CD45RA-negative fraction. The receptor set was obtained from a woman in her thirties in good health.

The V gene is TRBV5-1, the J gene TRBJ1-1; perhaps TRBD1 as D (6 bases). CDR1 SGHRS and CDR2 YFSETQ come from the germline V gene. This CDR3 contains 14 residues. The germline V and J ends were trimmed by 5 bases and 0 bases, with 11 bases remaining between them. Here the CDR3 DNA reads TGCGCCAGCAGGGCAGGGGTTATGAACACTGAAGCTTTCTTT. Amino acid sequence: CASRAGVMNTEAFF.

In its sample, this clone ranks as medium-sized. This chain uses TRBV19 with TRBJ2-1; 8 bases agree with TRBD2. The germline CDR1 and CDR2 sequences are LNHDA and SQIVND (reference sequence). This CDR3 region has 15 residues. With V trimmed by 8 bases and J by 6 bases, 12 bases remained unmatched. CDR3 in amino acids: CASLTLAGNVNEQFF. The CDR3, as DNA: TGTGCCAGTCTGACTTTAGCGGGAAACGTCAATGAGCAGTTCTTC.

The chain links TRBV28 to TRBJ2-7, with 8 bases aligning to TRBD2. CDR1 and CDR2 (germline): MDHEN, SYDVKM. This CDR3 has 15 amino acids. Losses at the gene ends were 3 bases for V and 0 bases for J; bases not matched to a gene: 4. The CDR3 nucleotides are TGTGCCAGCAGTTTTAGCGGGAAGAGCTCCTACGAGCAGTACTTC. Residues: CASSFSGKSSYEQYF. The full variable domain, its missing parts supplied by reference TRBV28 and TRBJ2-7, is DVKVTQSSRYLVKRTGEKVFLECVQDMDHENMFWYRQDPGLGLRLIYFSYDVKMKEKGDIPEGYSVSREKKERFSLILESASTNQTSMYLCASSFSGKSSYEQYFGPGTRLTVT.

This clone was observed many times. The sample has other DNA sequences that encode this CDR3 too. The CDR3: CAWSAPGTSYNEQFF. The CDR3 DNA reads as TGTGCCTGGAGTGCCCCGGGAACCTCCTACAATGAGCAGTTCTTC. V is TRBV30 and J is TRBJ2-1; D is possibly TRBD2 (5 bases). V was clipped by 1 base and J by 0 bases, with 10 bases between them. This CDR3 has 15 amino acids. Germline assignment: CDR1 GTSNPN and CDR2 SVGIG (reference sequence).

V gene TRBV6-4 combines with J gene TRBJ2-3, with D perhaps TRBD1 (6 bases). The CDR3 spans 16 residues. Germline CDR1 MRHNA, CDR2 SNTAGT. V was trimmed by 2 bases and J by 0 bases, leaving 12 bases between them. The chain's CDR3 is CASSDLTGNSTDTQYF. CDR3 sequence (DNA): TGTGCCAGCAGTGACCTTACAGGGAATAGCACAGATACGCAGTATTTT.

The V gene is TRBV21-1, the J gene TRBJ2-5; the DNA was not compared with TRBD2, the D call given in the table. TRBV21-1 is marked as a pseudogene. The CDR3 extends over 19 amino acids. The CDR3, as DNA: TGTGCCAGCAGCAAAAAAGGGGGAGGGTTAGAAAGGGACCAAGAGACCCAGTACTTC. As protein: CASSKKGGGLERDQETQYF.

This clone was counted a few times. The genes are TRBV28 and TRBJ2-3; D remains unclear. Trimming took 6 bases from V and 3 from J, leaving 7 bases between them. CDR1 and CDR2 (germline): MDHEN, SYDVKM. The CDR3 length is 12 residues. The CDR3 loop is CASRSMTDTQYF. DNA for the CDR3: TGTGCCAGCAGGTCCATGACAGATACGCAGTATTTT.

Remarks on this clone: The same CDR3 also results from other DNA sequences found in this sample. The chain employs TRBV7-9 and TRBJ1-2, with D unclear. Looked up from germline, CDR1 is SEHNR and CDR2 is FQNEAQ (reference sequence). The V and J ends lost 5 bases and 2 bases respectively, with 12 bases between them. The CDR3 loop spans 14 amino acids. CDR3 protein: CASSPTTGNYGYTF. The CDR3 nucleotides read TGTGCCAGCAGCCCAACCACCGGGAACTATGGCTACACCTTC. The full variable domain, completed using reference TRBV7-9 and TRBJ1-2, is DTGVSQNPRHKITKRGQNVTFRCDPISEHNRLYWYRQTLGQGPEFLTYFQNEAQLEKSRLLSDRFSAERPKGSFSTLEIQRTEQGDSAMYLCASSPTTGNYGYTFGSGTRLTVV.

This chain uses TRBV6-4 with TRBJ2-7; 7 positions agree with TRBD1. Germline trimming cut 6 bases from V and 1 base from J; bases unmatched to any gene: 3. From germline, CDR1 is MRHNA and CDR2 SNTAGT. CDR3 length equals 13 residues. CDR3 sequence (DNA): TGTGCCAGCAGACGACAGGGATCCTACGAGCAGTACTTC. This translates into CASRRQGSYEQYF.

The chain links TRBV30 to TRBJ2-5; TRBD1 matches at 7 bases. The end of the DNA fits TRBJ2-7 better, so the J call may be wrong. This CDR3 spans 15 amino acids. The germline gives CDR1 GTSNPN, CDR2 SVGIG (reference sequence). The CDR3 region has the DNA TGTGCCTGGAGGGGGCTTTCCGGGACAGACTACGAGCAGTACTTC. As protein: CAWRGLSGTDYEQYF.

The V gene is TRBV5-1, the J gene TRBJ2-3, with 7 bases lining up with TRBD2. The CDR3 consists of 14 residues. Germline V gives CDR1 SGHRS, CDR2 YFSETQ. V gave up 7 bases and J gave up 5 bases; unmatched junction bases: 10. The CDR3 spells CASLLGTGGDTQYF. The CDR3, as DNA: TGCGCCAGCCTTCTCGGGACGGGAGGAGATACGCAGTATTTT.

The chain is built from TRBV28 and TRBJ2-7; D gene uncertain. The CDR3 loop spans 12 amino acids. Trimming left V 2 bases short and J 3 bases short, with 5 bases between. CDR1 is MDHEN and CDR2 is SYDVKM in the germline V gene. This CDR3 is CASSLEIYEQYF. The CDR3 nucleotides are TGTGCCAGCAGTTTAGAGATCTACGAGCAGTACTTC.

The chain carries TRBV30 and TRBJ2-1; D remains ambiguous. The CDR3 length is 12 residues. V lost 2 bases, J lost 4 bases, and 6 bases lay in between. The germline gives CDR1 GTSNPN, CDR2 SVGIG (reference sequence). This CDR3 is CAWSLVYNEQFF. The DNA for the CDR3 is TGTGCCTGGAGTCTAGTGTACAATGAGCAGTTCTTC.

This clone was seen ten or more times. This rearrangement joins TRBV6-6 to TRBJ2-7, with 7 bases matching TRBD1. Trimming cost V 2 bases and J 3 bases; bases outside gene matches: 10. Looked up from germline, CDR1 is MNHNY and CDR2 is SVGAGI (reference sequence). This CDR3 contains 16 residues. DNA for the CDR3: TGTGCCAGCAGTTACAAATCTAGAGGACAGGACTACGAGCAGTACTTC. Protein sequence: CASSYKSRGQDYEQYF.

The V gene is TRBV6-6, the J gene TRBJ1-4; possible D gene TRBD1, 5 bases. The CDR3 runs to 16 residues. With 4 bases removed from V and 0 bases from J, the gap between germline ends came to 12 bases. CDR1 is MNHNY, CDR2 SVGAGI, per germline (reference sequence). The CDR3 is CASSLVQGATNEKLFF. The CDR3 bases are TGTGCCAGCAGTTTGGTGCAGGGTGCAACTAATGAAAAACTGTTTTTT.

The J gene is TRBJ1-2, the V gene TRBV28; 7 positions agree with TRBD1. Trimming at V came to 2 bases and at J to 6 bases, leaving 6 bases not matched to a gene. CDR1 is MDHEN and CDR2 is SYDVKM in the germline V gene. The CDR3 is made up of 14 amino acids. The CDR3 nucleotides are TGTGCCAGCAGTTTACCACAGGGGCTCGATGGCTACACCTTC. Protein product: CASSLPQGLDGYTF.

The V call is TRBV5-1, the J call TRBJ2-3; the match to TRBD2 covers 11 bases. The length of the CDR3 is 15 residues. Per germline, CDR1 SGHRS and CDR2 YFSETQ. V lost 5 bases, J lost 5 bases, and 7 bases stayed unmatched. In DNA, the CDR3 is TGCGCCAGCAGACCTAGACTAGCGGGAATAGATACGCAGTATTTT. Amino acid sequence: CASRPRLAGIDTQYF.

The chain uses TRBV19 and TRBJ2-2, with TRBD2 matching 7 bases. The CDR3 is 15 amino acids. V lost 2 bases and J lost 8; bases outside the gene matches: 8. The germline CDR1 and CDR2 sequences are LNHDA and SQIVND (reference sequence). CDR3 coding DNA: TGTGCCAGTAGTATATTTGCGGGAGTTGCAGGGGAGCTGTTTTTT. Translated, it gives CASSIFAGVAGELFF.

V is TRBV7-9 and J is TRBJ2-7; tentative D call: TRBD1 (5 bases). Germline V lookup: CDR1 SEHNR, CDR2 FQNEAQ (reference sequence). V gave up 5 bases and J gave up 6 bases, with 17 bases separating them. The CDR3 covers 14 residues. The CDR3 DNA sequence: TGTGCCAGCAGCGTAGACGGACACCCCCTCGAGCAGTACTTC. Encoded protein: CASSVDGHPLEQYF.

Remarks on this clone: The sample has other DNA sequences that encode this CDR3 too. Here the CDR3 reads CASSERDRGPDTQYF. CDR3 in DNA: TGTGCCAGCAGTGAACGGGACAGGGGACCAGATACGCAGTATTTT. This chain links TRBV2 with TRBJ2-3, with 10 bases fitting TRBD1. CDR3 length: 15 amino acids. Germline V gene sequence: CDR1 SNHLY, CDR2 FYNNEI. V gave up 2 bases and J gave up 4 bases; unmatched junction bases: 3. Supplemented by reference TRBV2 and TRBJ2-3, the full variable domain reads EPEVTQTPSHQVTQMGQEVILRCVPISNHLYFYWYRQILGQKVEFLVSFYNNEISEKSEIFDDQFSVERPDGSNFTLKIRSTKLEDSAMYFCASSERDRGPDTQYFGPGTRLTVL.

This chain uses TRBV29-1 with TRBJ1-1; no clear D. The CDR3 covers 12 residues. V was shortened by 2 bases and J by 1 base, with 5 bases between the two germline ends. Germline-derived CDR1 and CDR2 are SQVTM and ANQGSEA. CDR3 in DNA: TGCAGCGTTGAATCTACGAACACTGAAGCTTTCTTT. Encoded protein: CSVESTNTEAFF.

The chain uses TRBV18 and TRBJ1-3, with unresolved D. Germline V gene data show CDR1 as KGHSH and CDR2 as LQKENI. Trimming shortened V by 6 bases and J by 2 bases, and 11 bases separated the two germline ends. This CDR3 region has 14 residues. The CDR3, as DNA: TGTGCCAGCTCCCTCGAGGCGGCTGGAAACACCATATATTTT. Amino acid sequence: CASSLEAAGNTIYF.

The chain combines TRBV9 with TRBJ2-5; TRBD2 matches 9 bases. The DNA end favors TRBJ2-7, so the J call may be wrong. Germline V lookup: CDR1 SGDLS, CDR2 YYNGEE. The CDR3 is made up of 15 amino acids. The CDR3 region has the DNA TGTGCCAGCAGCAAAGGGGCGGGAGGGCCTTACGAGCAGTACTTC. It specifies CASSKGAGGPYEQYF.

The chain has TRBV28 and TRBJ1-3, with no clear D. Trimming stripped 6 bases from V and 6 bases from J, with 12 bases between. CDR3 length: 13 residues. CDR1 is MDHEN and CDR2 is SYDVKM in the germline V gene. The CDR3 DNA sequence: TGTGCCAGCAGGCTCGGTCAAGAAAACACCATATATTTT. Translated: CASRLGQENTIYF. Drawing the rest from reference TRBV28 and TRBJ1-3, the complete variable domain is DVKVTQSSRYLVKRTGEKVFLECVQDMDHENMFWYRQDPGLGLRLIYFSYDVKMKEKGDIPEGYSVSREKKERFSLILESASTNQTSMYLCASRLGQENTIYFGEGSWLTVV.

The chain uses TRBV18 and TRBJ2-7, with D maybe TRBD2 (5 bases). The CDR3 length is 15 residues. Trimming removed 1 base at V and 0 bases at J, with 10 bases between. Germline CDR1 KGHSH, CDR2 LQKENI. The CDR3 DNA is TGTGCCAGCTCACCACGGTCGGGGAGCTCCTACGAGCAGTACTTC. Its protein is CASSPRSGSSYEQYF.

A few counts support this clone. Written as DNA, the CDR3 is TGTGCCAGCAGCGTATCATGGGGAGATCAGCCCCAGCATTTT. Its translation: CASSVSWGDQPQHF. The chain links TRBV9 to TRBJ1-5; no clear D gene. Trimming stripped 1 base from V and 5 bases from J, with 10 bases between. There are 14 residues in the CDR3. The germline gives CDR1 SGDLS, CDR2 YYNGEE.

The CDR3 DNA follows: TGTGCCAGCAGCCCAGGACGGCAAGGGGAGCAGTACTTC. Translating it yields CASSPGRQGEQYF. This chain joins TRBV28 and TRBJ2-7; D uncertain. Germline V gene data show CDR1 as MDHEN and CDR2 as SYDVKM. This CDR3 is built from 13 residues. V lost 6 bases and J lost 7, with 16 bases in between.

V gene TRBV5-8 combines with J gene TRBJ1-1; D unresolved. Per germline, CDR1 SGHTS and CDR2 YDEGEE. Trimming took 2 bases from V and 1 from J, leaving 9 bases between them. CDR3 length: 14 residues. The CDR3 protein is CASSFGHPNTEAFF. CDR3 DNA: TGTGCCAGCAGCTTCGGGCACCCGAACACTGAAGCTTTCTTT. Full variable domain (rest looked up from reference TRBV5-8 and TRBJ1-1): EAGVTQSPTHLIKTRGQQATLRCSPISGHTSVYWYQQALGLGLQFLLWYDEGEERNRGNFPPRFSGRQFPNYSSELNVNALELEDSALYLCASSFGHPNTEAFFGQGTRLTVV.

This clone occurred once. This chain joins TRBV18 and TRBJ2-7; D may be TRBD2 (5 bases). This CDR3 is 12 amino acids long. Germline CDR1 reads KGHSH; CDR2 reads LQKENI. V was pared by 6 bases and J by 5 bases, with 11 bases between. The CDR3, as DNA: TGTGCCAGCTCTCGGCAGGAGGACGAGCAGTACTTC. This codes for CASSRQEDEQYF.

The V and J genes are TRBV2 and TRBJ2-7, with D possibly being TRBD1 or TRBD2 (5 bases each). V lost 8 bases and J lost 0, with 11 bases in between. Germline CDR1 reads SNHLY; CDR2 reads FYNNEI. The CDR3 is 13 amino acids. This CDR3 is CASGLRDSYEQYF. CDR3 nucleotide sequence: TGTGCCAGCGGACTCAGGGACTCCTACGAGCAGTACTTC. Full variable domain (missing parts from reference TRBV2 and TRBJ2-7): EPEVTQTPSHQVTQMGQEVILRCVPISNHLYFYWYRQILGQKVEFLVSFYNNEISEKSEIFDDQFSVERPDGSNFTLKIRSTKLEDSAMYFCASGLRDSYEQYFGPGTRLTVT.